One and the same sample provided the 7 T cell receptor beta chains below, sequenced in a study of OX40 agonist ivuxolimab in advanced cancers. Produced via immunoSEQ multiplex PCR; TCRdb's table is partial and in-frame only. Of tens of thousands of clones listed, around 80% are singletons. The sample here was CD4+ or CD8+ T cells sorted from blood, taken in a trial of the OX40 agonist ivuxolimab. These receptors were collected from an adult with an advanced solid tumor such as melanoma, head and neck, liver or kidney cancer.

The chain has TRBV9 and TRBJ1-1; 9 positions match TRBD1. V was clipped by 6 bases and J by 6 bases; unmatched bases: 9. The CDR3 runs 14 residues. In germline, CDR1 is SGDLS, CDR2 YYNGEE. CDR3: CASNPGTGPPEAFF. CDR3 DNA sequence: TGTGCCAGCAACCCCGGGACAGGGCCCCCTGAAGCTTTCTTT.

The V gene is TRBV19, the J gene TRBJ2-5; D perhaps matches TRBD2 (6 bases). This CDR3 spans 12 amino acids. V gave up 8 bases and J gave up 5 bases, with 12 bases separating them. Per germline, CDR1 LNHDA and CDR2 SQIVND (reference sequence). This CDR3 reads CASGPSVETQYF. The CDR3 DNA is TGTGCCAGTGGCCCTAGCGTCGAGACCCAGTACTTC.

This chain joins TRBV7-9 and TRBJ2-1, with D tentatively TRBD2 (7 bases). V gave up 8 bases and J gave up 5 bases, with 16 bases separating them. The CDR3 spans 14 residues. The germline V gene encodes CDR1 SEHNR and CDR2 FQNEAQ (reference sequence). The CDR3 sequence: CASCTEGGDNEQFF. The CDR3 nucleotides read TGTGCCAGCTGTACGGAGGGGGGGGACAATGAGCAGTTCTTC.

V is TRBV7-2 and J is TRBJ2-5; D not resolved. Germline V gene lookup returns CDR1 SGHTA and CDR2 FQGNSA. This CDR3 region has 15 residues. The V end lost 0 bases, the J end lost 3 bases, and 11 bases lay between the germline ends. The CDR3 region is CASSLAAVYEETQYF. The DNA of the CDR3 is TGTGCCAGCAGCTTAGCGGCAGTTTATGAAGAGACCCAGTACTTC.

This clone was observed a few times. The DNA for the CDR3 is TGCGCCAGCAGCTTGGAGGGACAGGGATTCGAGCAGTACTTC. As protein: CASSLEGQGFEQYF. The V call is TRBV5-1, the J call TRBJ2-7, with 9 bases aligning to TRBD1. Germline V CDR1 and CDR2: SGHRS, YFSETQ. V was pared by 0 bases and J by 6 bases, with 4 bases of the junction left unmatched. CDR3 length: 14 residues.

The chain recombines TRBV19 with TRBJ2-7, with 10 bases fitting TRBD1. The CDR3 covers 13 residues. The germline gives CDR1 LNHDA, CDR2 SQIVND (reference sequence). Germline trimming cut 8 bases from V and 6 bases from J; bases unmatched to any gene: 7. CDR3 loop: CASSFGTGAEQYF. In DNA form, the CDR3 reads TGTGCCAGTTCCTTCGGGACAGGGGCCGAGCAGTACTTC.

The gene calls are TRBV27 and TRBJ1-6; 7 positions match TRBD1. V lost 3 bases and J lost 2; bases outside the gene matches: 7. This CDR3 has 17 amino acids. Per the germline V gene, CDR1 is MNHEY and CDR2 is SMNVEV (reference sequence). The CDR3 reads CASSFSQGRTYNSPLHF. The DNA of the CDR3 is TGTGCCAGCAGTTTTTCACAGGGGAGGACCTATAATTCACCCCTCCACTTT.